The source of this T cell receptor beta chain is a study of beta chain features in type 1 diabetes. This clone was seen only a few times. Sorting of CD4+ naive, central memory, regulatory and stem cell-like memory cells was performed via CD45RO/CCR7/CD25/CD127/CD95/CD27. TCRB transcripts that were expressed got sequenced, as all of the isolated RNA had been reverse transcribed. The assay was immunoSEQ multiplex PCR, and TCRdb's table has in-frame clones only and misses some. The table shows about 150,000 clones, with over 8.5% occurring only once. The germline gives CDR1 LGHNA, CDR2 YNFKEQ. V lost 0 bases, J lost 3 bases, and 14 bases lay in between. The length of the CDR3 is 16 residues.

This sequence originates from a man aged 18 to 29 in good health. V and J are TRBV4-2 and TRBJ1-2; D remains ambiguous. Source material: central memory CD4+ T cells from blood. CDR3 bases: TGTGCCAGCAGCCAAGATCTGGCGGGCCAGGACTATGGCTACACCTTC. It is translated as CASSQDLAGQDYGYTF.